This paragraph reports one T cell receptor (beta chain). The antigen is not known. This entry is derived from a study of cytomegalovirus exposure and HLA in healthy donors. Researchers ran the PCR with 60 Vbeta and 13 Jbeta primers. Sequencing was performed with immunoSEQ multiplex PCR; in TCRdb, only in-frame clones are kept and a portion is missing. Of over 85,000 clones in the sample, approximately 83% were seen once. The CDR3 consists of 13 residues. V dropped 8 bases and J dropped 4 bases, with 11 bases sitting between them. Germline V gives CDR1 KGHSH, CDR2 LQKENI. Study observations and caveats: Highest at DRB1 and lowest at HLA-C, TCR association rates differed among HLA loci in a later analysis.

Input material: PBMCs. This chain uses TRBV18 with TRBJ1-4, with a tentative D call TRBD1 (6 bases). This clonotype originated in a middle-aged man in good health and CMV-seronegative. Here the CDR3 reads CASRQGINEKLFF. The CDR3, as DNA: TGTGCCAGCCGCCAGGGGATTAATGAAAAACTGTTTTTT.